The clone carrying this T cell receptor beta chain showed up just a few times. What it binds is unknown. J lost 3 bases, V lost 3 bases, and 10 bases had no gene match. Germline V lookup: CDR1 MNHEY, CDR2 SMNVEV (reference sequence). CDR3 size: 18 residues. What was sequenced were expressed TCRB transcripts, since all of the isolated RNA had been reverse transcribed. A few million reads were obtained on average from naive, central memory and regulatory T cell samples. The repertoire was sequenced with immunoSEQ multiplex PCR; TCRdb's copy has only in-frame clones and lacks some. The sample lists approximately 730,000 clones, about an eighth occurring once. The sample comes from a study of beta chain features in type 1 diabetes. Study-wide results and caveats: The study found that naive, central memory and Treg TCRB repertoires appeared more similar in patients than in healthy donors. Among patients with Type 1 diabetes, TCRB CDR3s were moderately but significantly shorter in every one of the four CD4+ subsets.

Via CD45RO/CCR7/CD25/CD127/CD95/CD27, cells of the CD4+ naive, central memory, regulatory and stem cell-like memory subsets were sorted. The chain joins TRBV27 to TRBJ2-3, with 12 nucleotides matching TRBD2. This TCR was recovered from a man aged 18 to 29 with type 1 diabetes. The sample comprised naive CD4+ T cells from blood. CDR3: CASSFGLAGGLGTDTQYF. In DNA, the CDR3 is TGTGCCAGCAGTTTCGGGCTAGCGGGGGGGCTGGGGACAGATACGCAGTATTTT.